The rows below give T cell receptor beta chains drawn from one sample of a study of shared clonotypes between healthy human individuals. Repertoires were generated with immunoSEQ multiplex PCR, while TCRdb's copy carries only in-frame clones and drops some. In the table there are roughly 1,100,000 clones, about 77% of which are singletons. Sample: memory CD4+ T cells sorted from blood. The receptor set was obtained from a man aged 18 to 30 in good health. The conserved cysteine and the conserved F or W are not part of the CDR3 here. D genes are given only for firm matches. Some rows have no size entry. The others give once, few or many, or a class for an expanded clone.

D gene | J gene | V gene | clone size | CDR3 protein
. | TRBJ2-7 | TRBV11-2 | . | ASSLVRGEQY
TRBD1 | TRBJ2-2 | TRBV4-1 | . | ASTQGEIGELF
. | TRBJ2-3 | TRBV9 | few | ASSPFGWNTQY
. | TRBJ1-2 | TRBV2 | . | ASSRITGTNYGYT
TRBD2 | TRBJ2-5 | TRBV5-4 | . | ASSAPSGRAPPTQY
. | TRBJ2-5 | TRBV5-4 | many | ASSFDTGLSETQY
TRBD1 | TRBJ2-7 | TRBV28 | few | ASSSAGTGSYEQY
TRBD1 | TRBJ1-3 | TRBV30 | . | AWSAGGNGNTIY
TRBD2 | TRBJ2-7 | TRBV19 | . | ASSTGGLAIEQY
. | TRBJ1-6 | TRBV7-2 | . | ASSLDTYNSPLH
TRBD1 | TRBJ2-1 | TRBV5-1 | . | ASSYSPTGGSFNEQF
TRBD2 | TRBJ2-1 | TRBV4-3 | . | ASSQGGLTKQF
TRBD2 | TRBJ2-3 | TRBV28 | . | ASSPTWGLAGVTDTQY
. | TRBJ1-2 | TRBV6-4 | . | ASSELRRQETNLYGYT
. | TRBJ2-4 | TRBV7-7 | . | ASSLDEWGIQY
. | TRBJ1-5 | TRBV7-5 | . | ARSPGKLGQPQH
TRBD1 | TRBJ2-2 | TRBV5-1 | . | ASSLSGTANTGELF
TRBD2 | TRBJ2-7 | TRBV5-1 | . | ASREGGTSGSYEQY
TRBD2 | TRBJ2-3 | TRBV7-2 | once | ASSSGLAGVSDTQY
. | TRBJ1-2 | TRBV28 | . | ASTRLGRTDNYGYT
TRBD2 | TRBJ2-7 | TRBV27 | . | ASSFKAGGAYEQY
. | TRBJ2-7 | TRBV18 | once | ASSTTSNEQY
TRBD1 | TRBJ1-2 | TRBV7-2 | . | ASSTGTGNYGYT
TRBD2 | TRBJ2-2 | TRBV9 | . | ASSPQSGTTNTGELF
. | TRBJ1-4 | TRBV28 | few | ASGRLSKGLNEKLF
. | TRBJ1-6 | TRBV27 | . | ASSLHYNSPLH
. | TRBJ1-1 | TRBV2 | . | ASRKNRVEESHTEAF